The entry that follows covers one TCR beta chain sequence. This receptor's antigen is unknown. Nothing much larger sits one base from this clone, and base qualities are not available. Library method: multiplex PCR. Instrument on record: Illumina HiSeq 4000. To build TCR beta libraries, CDR3 regions were amplified by Arm-PCR using iRepertoire HTBI primers. Before sequencing, the PCR products underwent gel purification. From the authors' description of their analysis: Gene usage analysis of CDR3 amino acid clonotypes relied on the roughly 60 TRBV and over 13 TRBJ segments identified across samples. COPE and FqMerger were used to merge the filtered high-quality paired reads into contigs. BLAST was used to align contigs to IMGT TRBV, TRBD and TRBJ reference genes, and CDR3 was defined according to IMGT. Any clonotype with a frequency above 0.1% was classified as a highly expanded clone. Repertoire diversity was measured by Shannon entropy, and V-J evenness by the Gini coefficient. Public clonotypes were defined as clonotypes shared by more than one individual. TCRdb applied fastp at Q25 and MiXCR to the public reads, then kept only in-frame beta chains. Rows are unified per CDR3 protein, each entry keeping the most common DNA and genes. These V and J calls rely on TCRdb rather than the paper's analysis. The sample table shows roughly 500,000 distinct CDR3 sequences, and around a fifth are seen once. Around 7% of the sample rests with the top ten.

The data originate from a study of regulatory T cells in long-lasting Graves disease listed by TCRdb under 2021. Study-wide context: Persistent Graves' disease meant more than 5 years of antithyroid drug treatment with TSH receptor autoantibodies that stayed positive. The study was registered as a clinical trial and conducted in China. TCR sequencing covered 13 persistent and some 20 newly diagnosed Graves' disease patients, some 35 samples in total. On average, persistent Graves' disease patients in the clinical cohort had been on antithyroid drugs for about 10 years. Patients with persistent Graves' disease were compared with patients with newly diagnosed Graves' disease using TCR sequencing and RNA sequencing of peripheral blood. Overall study outcomes, separate from this receptor: Persistent patients shared more public clonotypes among themselves (2,741) than newly diagnosed patients did (roughly 910). Compared with newly diagnosed patients, persistent Graves' disease patients had lower TCR Shannon entropy and fewer highly expanded clones, which suggests clonal expansion. The study examined only peripheral blood because the primary lesion, thyroid tissue, could not be accessed. Only the TCR beta chain was sequenced and analyzed. The small sample size was acknowledged by the authors as a limitation that may reduce accuracy.

This specimen's time point label, interpreted: persistent/refractory GD, antithyroid drugs over 5 years with positive TRAb. For both TCR sequencing and RNA sequencing, RNA was extracted from PBMCs in TRIzol. The diagnosis of Graves' disease was made according to American Thyroid Association guidelines. Patients were recruited from an endocrinology department in Xi'an, China. Each patient gave around 9.2 milliliters of peripheral blood, collected in an EDTA anticoagulant tube. PBMCs were isolated by Ficoll Paque Plus density gradient separation without further T cell sorting. An Agilent 2100 Bioanalyzer and agarose gel were used to assess RNA quality, and a NanoDrop 2000 was used to measure RNA concentration. Specimen: peripheral blood mononuclear cells (PBMCs), collected when the disease was refractory, from a patient treated with antithyroid drugs. The clonotype was recovered from a female donor with Graves disease.

The CDR3 region reads CASIRGGRPTYEQYF. In nucleotide form, the sequence is TGTGCCAGCATTAGAGGGGGCAGGCCCACCTACGAGCAGTACTTC. Here the chain combines TRBV3-1 and TRBJ2-7; 7 central nucleotides agree with TRBD1. CDR1 LGHDT and CDR2 YNNKEL are derived from the germline V gene (reference sequence). The CDR3, cysteine through phenylalanine, is 15 amino acids long. Only the CDR3 DNA is retained, 45 bases long and in frame from the first base. Germline trimming: 7 bases from V, 2 bases from J; junction bases outside gene matches: 11.